A selection of T cell receptor beta chains follows, all from one sample in a study of T cell repertoires in cytomegalovirus infection. TCRdb re-derived calls from the reads in MiXCR, one entry per CDR3 protein. Of some 680,000 distinct CDR3 sequences in the sample, about a third were seen once. The specimen sequenced was PBMCs. These receptor sequences come from a human donor in good health (CMV status not recorded). Some clones in this sample may be carry-over from other donors' samples. The CDR3 runs from the conserved cysteine through the conserved F or W. The D gene is left open where the match is weak. Rows give clone size only sometimes, using once, few, many, or a class for an expanded clone.

size	V	D	J	CDR3	DNA
-	TRBV10-3	-	TRBJ2-7	CAISESGGQYF	TGTGCCATCAGTGAGTCGGGGGGGCAGTACTTC
-	TRBV7-2	TRBD2	TRBJ2-2	CASSLPLAGTGELFF	TGTGCCAGCAGCTTACCATTAGCGGGCACCGGGGAGCTGTTTTTT
many	TRBV11-3	-	TRBJ1-3	CASSLGPPLSGNTIYF	TGTGCCAGCAGCTTAGGGCCGCCGCTCTCTGGAAACACCATATATTTT
-	TRBV28	-	TRBJ1-5	CASNFEPGRQNQPQHF	TGTGCCAGCAATTTTGAACCGGGACGACAAAATCAGCCCCAGCATTTT
-	TRBV7-8	TRBD2	TRBJ2-7	CASSTELAGANEQYF	TGTGCCAGCAGCACGGAGTTAGCGGGAGCGAACGAGCAGTACTTC
-	TRBV11-2	TRBD2	TRBJ2-1	CASSFGGGGNEQFF	TGTGCCAGCAGTTTCGGCGGGGGGGGGAATGAGCAGTTCTTC
-	TRBV19	-	TRBJ1-5	CASSSQSYSNQPQHF	TGTGCCAGTAGCAGTCAGAGCTATAGCAATCAGCCCCAGCATTTT
-	TRBV27	-	TRBJ1-2	CASGPHYGGNYGYNF	TGTGCCAGCGGTCCGCACTACGGTGGAAACTATGGCTACAACTTC
-	TRBV6-6	TRBD1	TRBJ2-5	CASSYPNRGETQYF	TGTGCCAGCAGTTACCCAAACAGGGGAGAGACCCAGTACTTC
many	TRBV27	TRBD1	TRBJ1-5	CASSLSRTGSNQPQHF	TGTGCCAGCAGTTTATCCAGGACAGGGAGCAATCAGCCCCAGCATTTT
-	TRBV29-1	-	TRBJ1-5	CSVKGEYSNQPQHF	TGCAGCGTTAAGGGGGAATATAGCAATCAGCCCCAGCATTTT
-	TRBV7-8	-	TRBJ1-2	CASSSAQAGSGGYTF	TGTGCCAGCAGCTCCGCCCAGGCGGGTTCAGGTGGCTACACCTTC
-	TRBV28	TRBD1	TRBJ1-4	CASSLRDRKSNEKLFF	TGTGCCAGCAGTTTAAGGGACAGAAAATCTAATGAAAAACTGTTTTTT
few	TRBV7-2	-	TRBJ2-7	CASSLGNPPGYF	TGTGCCAGCAGCTTAGGGAACCCACCTGGATACTTC
-	TRBV2	-	TRBJ1-6	CASQVADDSPLHF	TGTGCCAGCCAAGTGGCGGACGATTCACCCCTCCACTTT
few	TRBV7-9	-	TRBJ1-2	CASSFTGGYTF	TGTGCCAGCAGCTTCACCGGTGGCTACACCTTC
few	TRBV12-3/TRBV12-4	TRBD2	TRBJ2-3	CASSISGRGTDTQYF	TGTGCCAGCAGTATCAGCGGGAGAGGCACAGATACGCAGTATTTT
-	TRBV7-8	-	TRBJ2-6	CASSRQSSGANVLTF	TGTGCCAGCAGCCGACAGAGCTCTGGGGCCAACGTCCTGACTTTC
-	TRBV6-6	TRBD1	TRBJ1-6	CASSVSGTANSPLHF	TGTGCCAGCAGTGTTTCGGGGACAGCTAATTCACCCCTCCACTTT
-	TRBV4-1	-	TRBJ2-2	CASSRVGSNTGELFF	TGCGCCAGCAGCCGCGTGGGATCGAACACCGGGGAGCTGTTTTTT
many	TRBV7-8	-	TRBJ2-7	CASSLLPGEQYF	TGTGCCAGCAGCTTACTCCCCGGCGAGCAGTACTTC
-	TRBV19	-	TRBJ2-6	CASSGEGGYSGSNVLTF	TGTGCCAGTAGTGGGGAAGGAGGCTACTCTGGGTCCAACGTCCTGACTTTC
-	TRBV5-1	-	TRBJ2-1	CASSLGGTQLYNEQFF	TGCGCCAGCAGCTTGGGCGGGACACAGTTATACAATGAGCAGTTCTTC
-	TRBV12-3/TRBV12-4	TRBD1	TRBJ1-1	CASRLRTGAPNTEAFF	TGTGCCAGCAGACTGAGGACAGGAGCCCCGAACACTGAAGCTTTCTTT
few	TRBV11-2	TRBD1	TRBJ2-3	CASSSDRTDTQYF	TGTGCCAGCAGCTCGGACAGGACAGATACGCAGTATTTT
-	TRBV28	TRBD1	TRBJ1-2	CASSLSAGGGSYGYTF	TGTGCCAGCAGTTTATCGGCAGGGGGAGGTAGCTATGGCTACACCTTC
-	TRBV28	TRBD1	TRBJ2-5	CASSPGSQGALETQYF	TGTGCCAGCAGTCCGGGCTCTCAGGGGGCATTGGAGACCCAGTACTTC
-	TRBV6-1	-	TRBJ2-2	CASSEQPRNTGELFF	TGTGCCAGCAGTGAACAGCCGAGGAACACCGGGGAGCTGTTTTTT
few	TRBV7-3	-	TRBJ2-6	CASRVGSGANVLTF	TGTGCCAGCCGAGTCGGCTCTGGGGCCAACGTCCTGACTTTC
-	TRBV12-3/TRBV12-4	TRBD2	TRBJ2-3	CAGRGGLAGGTDTQYF	TGTGCCGGCAGGGGGGGACTAGCGGGGGGCACAGATACGCAGTATTTT
few	TRBV29-1	TRBD2	TRBJ2-7	CSVDGLGGYGDYEQYF	TGCAGCGTTGATGGATTGGGGGGGTACGGAGACTACGAGCAGTACTTC
few	TRBV28	-	TRBJ2-7	CASSLGFGQKSGVYEQYF	TGTGCCAGCAGTTTGGGGTTTGGACAGAAGAGTGGGGTTTACGAGCAGTACTTC
-	TRBV29-1	-	TRBJ2-3	CSVLGGRDTDTQYF	TGCAGCGTTTTAGGGGGTCGGGACACAGATACGCAGTATTTT
-	TRBV7-9	-	TRBJ2-5	CASSLLRQAETQYF	TGTGCCAGCAGCCTACTACGACAAGCAGAGACCCAGTACTTC
-	TRBV27	-	TRBJ2-3	CASSSAPGLLTDTQYF	TGTGCCAGCAGTTCTGCCCCGGGACTTCTCACAGATACGCAGTATTTT
few	TRBV4-1	-	TRBJ1-2	CASSQVQRKDYGYTF	TGCGCCAGCAGCCAAGTACAACGGAAAGACTATGGCTACACCTTC
few	TRBV10-3	TRBD1	TRBJ2-3	CAIRGDRVSTDTQYF	TGTGCCATCAGAGGGGACAGGGTTAGCACAGATACGCAGTATTTT
once	TRBV20-1	-	TRBJ1-2	CSARGSTGLGNYGYTF	TGCAGTGCTAGGGGTTCCACAGGGCTGGGGAACTATGGCTACACCTTC
-	TRBV5-6	-	TRBJ1-1	CASSLGSFGGVTEAFF	TGTGCCAGCAGCTTAGGGTCCTTTGGGGGTGTGACTGAAGCTTTCTTT
once	TRBV28	TRBD1	TRBJ1-5	CATQGKQPQHF	TGTGCCACACAGGGGAAGCAGCCCCAGCATTTT
-	TRBV5-4	-	TRBJ2-7	CASSLGVAGTTYEQYF	TGTGCCAGCAGCTTGGGAGTAGCCGGGACCACCTACGAGCAGTACTTC
-	TRBV28	-	TRBJ1-2	CASSLFRTLTYGYPF	TGTGCCAGCAGTTTATTCCGGACATTAACCTATGGCTACCCCTTC
-	TRBV6-6	TRBD1	TRBJ2-1	CASNDRGLVYNEQFF	TGTGCCAGCAATGACAGGGGGCTGGTTTACAATGAGCAGTTCTTC
few	TRBV7-3	-	TRBJ1-6	CASSSEGYNSPLHF	TGTGCCAGCAGCTCCGAGGGATATAATTCACCCCTCCACTTT
-	TRBV14	-	TRBJ1-2	CASSQDLNYGYTF	TGTGCCAGCAGCCAAGATTTAAACTATGGCTACACCTTC
few	TRBV28	-	TRBJ1-1	CASRTWDEAFF	TGTGCCAGCAGAACATGGGATGAAGCTTTCTTT
few	TRBV28	TRBD2	TRBJ2-5	CASSFRGGGETQYF	TGTGCCAGCAGTTTTCGGGGGGGCGGAGAGACCCAGTACTTC
-	TRBV7-9	TRBD1	TRBJ2-3	CASSSGQADNTQYF	TGTGCCAGCAGTTCCGGACAGGCCGATAATACGCAGTATTTT
few	TRBV28	-	TRBJ2-7	CAIGTPPYEQYF	TGTGCTATCGGGACCCCTCCCTACGAGCAGTACTTC
few	TRBV28	-	TRBJ1-5	CASNQMAGAQPQHF	TGTGCCAGCAACCAGATGGCGGGGGCTCAGCCCCAGCATTTT
-	TRBV12-3/TRBV12-4	-	TRBJ2-1	CASRITRGALNEQFF	TGTGCCAGCAGGATCACGAGGGGGGCCTTGAATGAGCAGTTCTTC
few	TRBV11-3	TRBD2	TRBJ2-2	CASSSRLAGAGGELFF	TGTGCCAGCAGCTCACGACTAGCGGGAGCTGGCGGGGAGCTGTTTTTT
-	TRBV5-1	-	TRBJ2-1	CASRQGNYNEQFF	TGCGCCAGCAGACAGGGAAATTACAATGAGCAGTTCTTC
few	TRBV7-8	-	TRBJ2-1	CASILRNEQFF	TGTGCGAGCATATTAAGAAATGAGCAGTTCTTC
few	TRBV28	-	TRBJ1-5	CASSLFRIRNQPQHF	TGTGCCAGCAGTTTATTCAGAATCCGCAATCAGCCCCAGCATTTT
once	TRBV7-2	TRBD2	TRBJ2-1	CASSLRTSGRFRNEQFF	TGTGCCAGCAGCCTCAGGACTAGCGGGAGGTTTAGGAATGAGCAGTTCTTC
few	TRBV20-1	TRBD1	TRBJ1-5	CSAQHLAGTVNQPQHF	TGCAGTGCTCAACACTTGGCCGGGACAGTTAATCAGCCCCAGCATTTT
-	TRBV28	-	TRBJ2-5	CASSPRRYQETQYF	TGTGCCAGCAGTCCCCGACGCTACCAAGAGACCCAGTACTTC
few	TRBV7-3	-	TRBJ2-3	CASSSWGGTDTQYF	TGTGCCAGCAGCTCGTGGGGCGGCACAGATACGCAGTATTTT